This entry lists 25 T cell receptor beta chains sequenced from one sample in a study of blood T cell repertoires in COVID-19. The assay was immunoSEQ multiplex PCR, and TCRdb's table has in-frame clones only and misses some. The sample shows roughly 54,000 clones, roughly 84% of them seen only once. The specimen sequenced was peripheral blood. The receptors were gathered from a man aged 50-59 years with acute or convalescent COVID-19.

This clone was found once. The V call is TRBV5-4, the J call TRBJ2-3; 9 bases map to TRBD2. The CDR3 has 18 amino acids. Trimming took 3 bases from V and 0 from J; bases not matched to a gene: 11. Looked up from germline, CDR1 is SGHNT and CDR2 is YYREEE (reference sequence). CDR3 DNA: TGTGCCAGCAGCTCGGGGCTAGCGGGACCGACTAGCACAGATACGCAGTATTTT. Its translation: CASSSGLAGPTSTDTQYF.

V and J are TRBV4-1 and TRBJ2-1, with 10 bases identical to TRBD2. The CDR3 consists of 16 residues. V was pared by 4 bases and J by 9 bases, with 12 bases of the junction left unmatched. From germline, CDR1 is MGHRA and CDR2 YSYEKL. This CDR3 is CASSPFSLAGDGEQFF. The CDR3 bases are TGCGCCAGCAGCCCCTTCAGTCTAGCGGGAGATGGTGAGCAGTTCTTC.

The table lists this clone with a count of one. The V gene is TRBV18, the J gene TRBJ2-7; no definite D call. The V end lost 2 bases, the J end lost 2 bases, and 4 bases lay between the germline ends. Germline V CDR1 and CDR2: KGHSH, LQKENI. This CDR3 is built from 12 residues. CDR3 region: CASSPSTYEQYF. The CDR3, as DNA: TGTGCCAGCTCACCAAGCACCTACGAGCAGTACTTC.

J is TRBJ2-7 and V is TRBV7-9, with 8 bases that match TRBD1. The trim removed 4 bases at V and 3 bases at J, leaving 5 bases unmatched. The CDR3 loop spans 14 amino acids. Germline CDR1 and CDR2: SEHNR and FQNEAQ (reference sequence). This CDR3 reads CASSSRTGFYEQYF. The CDR3, as DNA: TGTGCCAGCAGCTCCCGGACAGGGTTCTACGAGCAGTACTTC.

The rearrangement joins TRBV27 to TRBJ2-1; 11 nucleotides line up with TRBD2. This CDR3 has 15 residues. J was trimmed by 8 bases and V by 2 bases; bases with no gene match: 5. Germline V gene lookup returns CDR1 MNHEY and CDR2 SMNVEV (reference sequence). For the CDR3, the DNA is TGTGCCAGCAGTTTAGAACTAGCGGGAGACTATGAGCAGTTCTTC. This sequence encodes CASSLELAGDYEQFF.

This clone showed up just once. V and J are TRBV19 and TRBJ2-3; the D gene is possibly TRBD2 (8 bases). Germline CDR1 is LNHDA and CDR2 is SQIVND (reference sequence). CDR3 length: 15 residues. The V and J ends lost 10 bases and 0 bases respectively, with 17 bases between them. DNA of the CDR3: TGTGCCACCGGCCCGGGAGGGGGCAGCACAGATACGCAGTATTTT. Amino acids: CATGPGGGSTDTQYF.

The table lists this clone with a few counts. J is TRBJ1-3 and V is TRBV6-1; a weak D match, TRBD1 (6 bases). Trimming removed 3 bases from V and 5 bases from J, with 8 bases in between. Germline V gene sequence: CDR1 MNHNS, CDR2 SASEGT. This CDR3 spans 13 amino acids. The chain's CDR3 is CASSDGTRNTIYF. DNA for the CDR3: TGTGCCAGCAGTGACGGGACACGAAACACCATATATTTT.

As concerns this clone: In the same sample, other DNA sequences code for this CDR3. V and J are TRBV7-9 and TRBJ1-5; 8 bases line up with TRBD1. J lost 0 bases, V lost 4 bases, and 5 bases had no gene match. The CDR3 is 16 residues long. The germline gives CDR1 SEHNR, CDR2 FQNEAQ (reference sequence). Here the CDR3 DNA reads TGTGCCAGCAGCTCAGGACAGGGAGATAGCAATCAGCCCCAGCATTTT. Encoded protein: CASSSGQGDSNQPQHF.

This chain links TRBV28 with TRBJ2-4, with 8 bases identical to TRBD2. After removal of 6 bases from V and 5 bases from J, the junction contained 9 bases not matched to a gene. Germline loops: CDR1 MDHEN, CDR2 SYDVKM. This CDR3 has 15 amino acids. The CDR3 coding sequence is TGTGCCAGCAGCAAAGCGGGAGCCGGGGAAAACATTCAGTACTTC. It specifies CASSKAGAGENIQYF.

CDR3 DNA: TGTGCCAGCAGCTTAACGGCGGGGGGTGAGCAGTTCTTC. The encoded protein is CASSLTAGGEQFF. The V call is TRBV7-3, the J call TRBJ2-1; 8 bases are shared with TRBD2. Germline V gives CDR1 SGHTA, CDR2 FQGTGA. This CDR3 contains 13 residues. Losses at the gene ends were 0 bases for V and 9 bases for J; bases not matched to a gene: 1.

This chain connects TRBV11-1 to TRBJ1-5, with unresolved D. With 2 bases removed from V and 4 bases from J, the gap between germline ends came to 6 bases. CDR1 is SGHAT, CDR2 FQDESV, per germline (reference sequence). The CDR3 has 13 amino acids. CDR3 sequence: CASSLSINQPQHF. In DNA, the CDR3 is TGTGCCAGCAGCTTAAGCATAAATCAGCCCCAGCATTTT.

This rearrangement joins TRBV5-4 to TRBJ2-1, with 10 bases identical to TRBD2. CDR1 is SGHNT and CDR2 is YYREEE in the germline V gene (reference sequence). The CDR3 is 16 amino acids. V shed 5 bases and J 9 bases; nucleotides not matched to a gene: 14. CDR3 sequence (DNA): TGTGCCAGCAGTCCCGGGGTTAGCGGGGGGATCCCTGAGCAGTTCTTC. Protein product: CASSPGVSGGIPEQFF.

The V gene is TRBV6-5, the J gene TRBJ2-5, with TRBD2 matching over 7 bases. The CDR3 is 13 residues long. Trimming at V came to 6 bases and at J to 3 bases, leaving 4 bases not matched to a gene. Germline V CDR1 and CDR2: MNHEY, SVGAGI. The CDR3 region has the DNA TGTGCCAGCAGCGGACTAGGAGAAGAGACCCAGTACTTC. As protein: CASSGLGEETQYF.

This chain links TRBV29-1 with TRBJ1-3, with a tentative D call TRBD1 (6 bases). The CDR3 contains 15 residues. Per germline, CDR1 SQVTM and CDR2 ANQGSEA. Trimming removed 5 bases at V and 0 bases at J, with 14 bases between. CDR3: CSVSLTGYSGNTIYF. CDR3 nucleotides: TGCAGCGTTTCTCTGACAGGCTACTCTGGAAACACCATATATTTT.

V usage is TRBV20-1 and J usage is TRBJ2-1; weak D call: TRBD1 (5 bases). V lost 3 bases and J 9 bases, leaving 15 bases between the germline ends. Per the germline V gene, CDR1 is DFQATT and CDR2 is SNEGSKA (reference sequence). The CDR3 is 13 amino acids. The CDR3 coding sequence is TGCAGTGCTAGTTCAGGTACTACAGGTGAGCAGTTCTTC. Translated, it gives CSASSGTTGEQFF.

This clone was observed a single time. The DNA of the CDR3 is TGTGCCAGCAGACCGGGGATCTCTGGAAACACCATATATTTT. Translating it yields CASRPGISGNTIYF. The J gene is TRBJ1-3, the V gene TRBV2; D gene ambiguous. Germline lookup yields CDR1 SNHLY and CDR2 FYNNEI. Trimming cost V 6 bases and J 0 bases, with 9 bases left between them. This CDR3 spans 14 amino acids.

The rearrangement links TRBV5-8 to TRBJ2-5, with 8 bases matching TRBD1. The length of the CDR3 is 15 residues. Germline V gene sequence: CDR1 SGHTS, CDR2 YDEGEE. J gave up 1 base and V 5 bases, and 7 bases lay outside the gene matches. The DNA of the CDR3 is TGTGCCAGCAGTACAGACAGGGGTACCCAAGAGACCCAGTACTTC. Amino acid sequence: CASSTDRGTQETQYF.

This clone is a singleton in its sample. The chain carries TRBV9 and TRBJ2-7; 11 nucleotides agree with TRBD1. V was clipped by 4 bases and J by 4 bases; unmatched bases: 7. Germline CDR1 is SGDLS and CDR2 is YYNGEE. The CDR3 has 15 amino acids. The CDR3 sequence is CASSPGRDRGYEQYF. CDR3 sequence (DNA): TGTGCCAGCAGCCCCGGGCGGGACAGGGGGTACGAGCAGTACTTC.

CDR3 DNA: TGTGCCAGCAGCGTTGGACAGGCTGCTAACTATGGCTACACCTTC. It yields the protein CASSVGQAANYGYTF. J is TRBJ1-2 and V is TRBV5-4, with TRBD1 matching over 7 bases. With V trimmed by 4 bases and J by 0 bases, 6 bases remained unmatched. Germline loops: CDR1 SGHNT, CDR2 YYREEE (reference sequence). The CDR3 spans 15 residues. Filled out from reference TRBV5-4 and TRBJ1-2, the complete variable domain reads ETGVTQSPTHLIKTRGQQVTLRCSSQSGHNTVSWYQQALGQGPQFIFQYYREEENGRGNFPPRFSGLQFPNYSSELNVNALELDDSALYLCASSVGQAANYGYTFGSGTRLTVV.

V usage is TRBV5-1 and J usage is TRBJ2-1, with D possibly TRBD2 on 6 matching bases. Germline loops: CDR1 SGHRS, CDR2 YFSETQ. V dropped 4 bases and J dropped 9 bases, with 17 bases sitting between them. The CDR3 extends over 14 amino acids. In nucleotides, the CDR3 is TGCGCCAGCAGCGTAAATGGGGGGAAGAGTGAGCAGTTCTTC. It encodes CASSVNGGKSEQFF.

The genes are TRBV5-4 and TRBJ2-7, with D possibly being TRBD1 (6 bases). Germline CDR1 and CDR2: SGHNT and YYREEE (reference sequence). The CDR3 runs 16 residues. The V end was cut by 1 base, the J end by 6 bases, with 20 bases between. CDR3 loop: CASSLSAGAPRSEQYF. CDR3 sequence (DNA): TGTGCCAGCAGCTTGTCGGCAGGGGCCCCCCGTAGCGAGCAGTACTTC.

The CDR3 loop is CASSGTSEPGELFF. Here the CDR3 DNA reads TGTGCCAGCTCTGGGACTAGCGAACCCGGGGAGCTGTTTTTT. The gene calls are TRBV18 and TRBJ2-2; 10 nucleotides agree with TRBD2. Unmatched junction bases numbered 4, after V lost 6 bases and J lost 6 bases. This CDR3 comprises 14 residues. The germline V gene encodes CDR1 KGHSH and CDR2 LQKENI.

The V and J genes are TRBV6-5 and TRBJ2-7, with 7 bases fitting TRBD1. Germline V gene sequence: CDR1 MNHEY, CDR2 SVGAGI. The J segment lost 4 bases and the V segment lost 7 bases, leaving 1 base of the junction unmatched. The CDR3 contains 11 residues. The CDR3 protein is CASTQGYEQYF. CDR3 in DNA: TGTGCCAGCACACAGGGGTACGAGCAGTACTTC.

The rearrangement links TRBV9 to TRBJ1-1; weak D call: TRBD1 (6 bases). Germline V lookup: CDR1 SGDLS, CDR2 YYNGEE. The V end lost 0 bases, the J end lost 1 base, and 10 bases lay between the germline ends. The CDR3 spans 15 residues. Here the CDR3 reads CASSVVRGTNTEAFF. CDR3 coding DNA: TGTGCCAGCAGCGTAGTTAGGGGGACGAACACTGAAGCTTTCTTT.

V gene TRBV4-1 combines with J gene TRBJ2-1; 9 bases align to TRBD2. The germline gives CDR1 MGHRA, CDR2 YSYEKL. Unmatched junction bases numbered 8, after V lost 1 base and J lost 4 bases. This CDR3 contains 17 residues. The CDR3 coding sequence is TGCGCCAGCAGCCAAGGGGCGGGAGGGCCCCCATACAATGAGCAGTTCTTC. Amino acid sequence: CASSQGAGGPPYNEQFF.